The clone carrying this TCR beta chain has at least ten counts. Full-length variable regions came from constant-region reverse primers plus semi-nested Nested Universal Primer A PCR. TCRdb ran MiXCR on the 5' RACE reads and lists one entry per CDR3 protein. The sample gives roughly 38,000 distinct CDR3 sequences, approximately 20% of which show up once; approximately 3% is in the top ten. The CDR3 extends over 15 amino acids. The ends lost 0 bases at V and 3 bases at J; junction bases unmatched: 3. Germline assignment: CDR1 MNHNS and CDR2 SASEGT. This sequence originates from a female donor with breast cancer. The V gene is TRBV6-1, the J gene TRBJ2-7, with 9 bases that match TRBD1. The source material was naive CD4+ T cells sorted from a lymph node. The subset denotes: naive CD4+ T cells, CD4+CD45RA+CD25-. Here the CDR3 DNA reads TGTGCCAGCAGTGAAGCTTGGGACAGGGTCTACGAGCAGTACTTC. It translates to CASSEAWDRVYEQYF.